This is a list of T cell receptor beta chains from one sample in a study of T cell changes during pregnancy in multiple sclerosis. Repertoires were generated with immunoSEQ multiplex PCR, while TCRdb's copy carries only in-frame clones and drops some. The sample contains more than 90,000 clones, 92% of which appear only once. The sequenced sample was peripheral blood, obtained in the third trimester of pregnancy. The receptors originated from a female donor with multiple sclerosis, enrolled in a pregnancy study. The CDR3 runs from the conserved cysteine through the conserved F or W. D genes are given only for firm matches. Rows give clone size only sometimes, using once, few, many, or a class for an expanded clone.

cdr3_nt: TGTGCCAGCAGCTTGGCCGGGACAAAATACGAGCAGTACTTC; cdr3_aa: CASSLAGTKYEQYF; d_call: .; v_call: TRBV5-6; j_call: TRBJ2-7; clone_size: .
cdr3_nt: TGTGCCAGCAGTTTCACCCCGGGACTCGGGACGTACGAGCAGTACTTC; cdr3_aa: CASSFTPGLGTYEQYF; d_call: .; v_call: TRBV28; j_call: TRBJ2-7; clone_size: .
cdr3_nt: TGTGCCAGCAGATTCGGGACTAGCGGAGCCTACGAGCAGTACTTC; cdr3_aa: CASRFGTSGAYEQYF; d_call: TRBD2; v_call: TRBV27; j_call: TRBJ2-7; clone_size: .
cdr3_nt: TGTGCCAGCAGTGATCTGACAGGGGCCCAGCCCCAGCATTTT; cdr3_aa: CASSDLTGAQPQHF; d_call: TRBD1; v_call: TRBV2; j_call: TRBJ1-5; clone_size: once
cdr3_nt: TGTGCCAGCAGTGAAGCCGGCGGGCCCTCCTACAATGAGCAGTTCTTC; cdr3_aa: CASSEAGGPSYNEQFF; d_call: .; v_call: TRBV6-1; j_call: TRBJ2-1; clone_size: .
cdr3_nt: TGTGCCTGGAGTCCAGGGGTGTTCTATGGCTACACCTTC; cdr3_aa: CAWSPGVFYGYTF; d_call: .; v_call: TRBV30; j_call: TRBJ1-2; clone_size: .
cdr3_nt: TGCGCCAGCAGCCTTCTAGCGGATTACGAGCAGTACTTC; cdr3_aa: CASSLLADYEQYF; d_call: TRBD2; v_call: TRBV4-1; j_call: TRBJ2-7; clone_size: .
cdr3_nt: TGTGCCAGCAGCTTCTTGACAGCTGGGGCCAACGTCCTGACTTTC; cdr3_aa: CASSFLTAGANVLTF; d_call: .; v_call: TRBV7-8; j_call: TRBJ2-6; clone_size: .
cdr3_nt: TGTGCCAGCACCGCCGGGGGGCGATGGAATGGCTACACCTTC; cdr3_aa: CASTAGGRWNGYTF; d_call: .; v_call: TRBV28; j_call: TRBJ1-2; clone_size: .
cdr3_nt: TGCGCCAGCAGCTGGGGCCAGTCCTTCTCTGGGGCCAACGTCCTGACTTTC; cdr3_aa: CASSWGQSFSGANVLTF; d_call: .; v_call: TRBV5-1; j_call: TRBJ2-6; clone_size: .
cdr3_nt: TGTGCCTGGAGAATGGGGAGCAACACTGAAGCTTTCTTT; cdr3_aa: CAWRMGSNTEAFF; d_call: .; v_call: TRBV30; j_call: TRBJ1-1; clone_size: .
cdr3_nt: TGCAGCGTGAAACTAGCGAACACAGATACGCAGTATTTT; cdr3_aa: CSVKLANTDTQYF; d_call: TRBD2; v_call: TRBV29-1; j_call: TRBJ2-3; clone_size: .
cdr3_nt: TGTGCCAGCAGCGTATCAACCGACAGCGGGAGCCTGGGAAATGAGCAGTTCTTC; cdr3_aa: CASSVSTDSGSLGNEQFF; d_call: TRBD2; v_call: TRBV9; j_call: TRBJ2-1; clone_size: .